The clone carrying this T cell receptor (beta chain) has more than one count but fewer than ten. Its target is unknown. The data derive from a study of cytomegalovirus exposure and HLA in healthy donors. The overall study: T cells numbering approximately 170 million yielded some 120 million unique TCR beta sequences in an earlier analysis. The study, taken as a whole, reports: Across donors, presence/absence analyses took sequencing depth to be roughly uniform. Confirmation was obtained in vitro that a few CMV-associated chains are specific for CMV antigens. In a later analysis, donors in an Asian-associated ancestry cluster reportedly had fewer N-insertions in productive TCRs than the cohort mean.

V dropped 8 bases and J dropped 2; count of bases not matched to a gene: 17. This CDR3 has 18 amino acids. Germline V gene sequence: CDR1 MNHEY, CDR2 SMNVEV (reference sequence). Primers included in the PCR were 60 Vbeta and 13 Jbeta primers. Here immunoSEQ multiplex PCR was the method, and the copy in TCRdb shows in-frame clones only, minus some. The sample comprises around 130,000 clones, 70% to 85% of which are singletons, and over 2% rests with the top ten. The sequence was obtained from a woman aged 55-69 years in good health and CMV-seropositive. The sequenced sample consisted of PBMCs. The rearrangement joins TRBV27 to TRBJ2-7, with 11 bases that match TRBD2. CDR3 loop: CASGSSGTSGTITYEQYF. CDR3 in DNA: TGTGCCAGCGGGAGTTCCGGGACTAGCGGAACAATCACCTACGAGCAGTACTTC.